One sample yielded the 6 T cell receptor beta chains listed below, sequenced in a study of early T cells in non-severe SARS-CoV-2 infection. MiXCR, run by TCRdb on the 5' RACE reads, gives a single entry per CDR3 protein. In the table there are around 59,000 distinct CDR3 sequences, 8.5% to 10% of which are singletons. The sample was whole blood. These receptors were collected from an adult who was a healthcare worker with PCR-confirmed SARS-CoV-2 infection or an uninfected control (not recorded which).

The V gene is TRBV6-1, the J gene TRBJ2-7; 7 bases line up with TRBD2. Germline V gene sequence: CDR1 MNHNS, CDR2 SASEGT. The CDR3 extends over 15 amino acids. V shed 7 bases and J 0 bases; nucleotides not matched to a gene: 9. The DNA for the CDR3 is TGTGCCAGCAACGCCAGGGAGGGTAACTCCTACGAGCAGTACTTC. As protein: CASNAREGNSYEQYF.

CDR3 sequence: CASAESPNTDTQYF. In nucleotides, the CDR3 is TGTGCCAGCGCGGAATCGCCGAACACAGATACGCAGTATTTT. The chain uses TRBV9 and TRBJ2-3; D remains ambiguous. V gave up 7 bases and J gave up 2 bases, with 14 bases separating them. Per germline, CDR1 SGDLS and CDR2 YYNGEE. This CDR3 has 14 amino acids.

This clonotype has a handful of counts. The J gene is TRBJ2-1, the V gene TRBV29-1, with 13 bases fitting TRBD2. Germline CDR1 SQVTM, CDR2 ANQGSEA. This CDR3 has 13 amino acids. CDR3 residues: CSATSGRGNEQFF. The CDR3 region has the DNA TGCAGTGCTACTAGCGGGAGGGGCAATGAGCAGTTCTTC.

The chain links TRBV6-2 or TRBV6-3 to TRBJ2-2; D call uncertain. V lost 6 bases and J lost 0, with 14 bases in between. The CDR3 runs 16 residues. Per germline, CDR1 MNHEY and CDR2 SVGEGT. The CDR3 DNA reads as TGTGCCAGCAGAGGGCAGGCGACTTCGAACACCGGGGAGCTGTTTTTT. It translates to CASRGQATSNTGELFF.

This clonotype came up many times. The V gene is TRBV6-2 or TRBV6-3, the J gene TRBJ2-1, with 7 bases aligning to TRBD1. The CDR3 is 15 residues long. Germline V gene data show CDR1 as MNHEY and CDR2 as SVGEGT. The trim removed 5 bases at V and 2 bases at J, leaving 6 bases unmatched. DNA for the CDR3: TGTGCCAGCAGTCGGACAGGTGCCGCCTACAATGAGCAGTTCTTC. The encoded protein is CASSRTGAAYNEQFF.

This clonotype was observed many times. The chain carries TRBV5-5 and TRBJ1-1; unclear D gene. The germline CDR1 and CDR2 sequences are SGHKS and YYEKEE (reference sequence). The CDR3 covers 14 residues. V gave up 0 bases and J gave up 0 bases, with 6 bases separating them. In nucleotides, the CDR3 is TGTGCCAGCAGCTTGGTCGGGATGAACACTGAAGCTTTCTTT. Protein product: CASSLVGMNTEAFF.